These T cell receptor beta chains were read from a single sample in a study of blood T cell repertoires in COVID-19. Libraries were prepared by immunoSEQ multiplex PCR; TCRdb keeps only in-frame clonotypes and omits some of them. The sample has some 150,000 clones; roughly 83% are singletons. Sequences were obtained from PBMCs or T cells enriched from blood (not recorded which). These receptors originate from a man between 45 and 60 years old who had recovered from COVID-19. Both conserved end residues are part of each CDR3. Each record gives: clone size, J gene, D gene, V gene, CDR3 DNA, CDR3 protein. The D gene is left open where the match is weak. Not every row has a clone size; where given, it reads once, few, many or a size class.

.,TRBJ1-1,TRBD1,TRBV9,TGTGCCAGCAGCGTAGGTGACAGGGGAAGAACTGAAGCTTTCTTT,CASSVGDRGRTEAFF
.,TRBJ2-7,TRBD2,TRBV7-2,TGTGCCAGCAGCTTTGGTTCTAGCGGGGTCTACGAGCAGTACTTC,CASSFGSSGVYEQYF
.,TRBJ1-4,TRBD1,TRBV28,TGTGCCAGCAGTTTGCGCCAGGGGGGCAGTTCTGAAAAACTGTTTTTT,CASSLRQGGSSEKLFF
.,TRBJ1-1,.,TRBV9,TGTGCCAGCAGCGTAGGGAGGAACACTGAAGCTTTCTTT,CASSVGRNTEAFF
once,TRBJ1-2,.,TRBV7-2,TGTGCCAGCAGCTTAGACGGATATGCAGGGATAGGGAGCTACACCTTC,CASSLDGYAGIGSYTF
.,TRBJ1-6,.,TRBV27,TGTGCCAGCAGTAAACAGGAAAATTCACCCCTCCACTTT,CASSKQENSPLHF
.,TRBJ1-4,.,TRBV5-1,TGCGCCAGCAGCTGGCAGGGGACAACTAATGAAAAACTGTTTTTT,CASSWQGTTNEKLFF
once,TRBJ1-2,.,TRBV10-1,TGCGCCAGCAGTGACTTTCAACAGGGTGCCTATGGCTACACCTTC,CASSDFQQGAYGYTF
.,TRBJ2-1,.,TRBV5-1,TGCGCCAGCAGCCCCAGGAACAATGAGCAGTTCTTC,CASSPRNNEQFF
.,TRBJ1-3,.,TRBV7-3,TGTGCCAGCAGCGACATCTCTGGAAACACCATATATTTT,CASSDISGNTIYF
.,TRBJ1-6,TRBD1,TRBV6-2/TRBV6-3,TGTGCCAGCAGTTATTACGGACAGGGCTATAATTCACCCCTCCACTTT,CASSYYGQGYNSPLHF
.,TRBJ1-2,TRBD1,TRBV3-1/TRBV3-2,TGTGCCAGCAGGGATCCGGGACAGGGGTATGGCTACACCTTC,CASRDPGQGYGYTF
.,TRBJ2-6,.,TRBV10-3,TGTGCCATAAGGGGAATGACTGGGGCCAACGTCCTGACTTTC,CAIRGMTGANVLTF
.,TRBJ1-4,.,TRBV11-2,TGTGCCAGCAGCTTATCTTACTCGGGTGAAAAACTGTTTTTT,CASSLSYSGEKLFF
.,TRBJ2-4,TRBD1,TRBV3-1/TRBV3-2,TGTGCCAGCAGCCCGGACAGGGGGCAGAACATTCAGTACTTC,CASSPDRGQNIQYF
.,TRBJ1-5,TRBD1,TRBV6-2/TRBV6-3,TGTGCCAGCAGTTACAGGGGACAGGGAATGAGCAATCAGCCCCAGCATTTT,CASSYRGQGMSNQPQHF
.,TRBJ2-7,TRBD2,TRBV4-3,TGCGCCAGCAGCCCGGGACTAGCGGGGAGGACCAGCTCCTACGAGCAGTACTTC,CASSPGLAGRTSSYEQYF
.,TRBJ1-5,.,TRBV6-2/TRBV6-3,TGTGCCAGCAGTTACACGGGAGGGGGGAGCAATCAGCCCCAGCATTTT,CASSYTGGGSNQPQHF
.,TRBJ1-3,.,TRBV6-5,TGTGCCAGCAGTTACGGGGGCAGCTTCTCTGGAAACACCATATATTTT,CASSYGGSFSGNTIYF
.,TRBJ1-2,.,TRBV30,TGTGCCTGGAGTGTACGAGGGTCCGCTCTATATGGCTACACCTTC,CAWSVRGSALYGYTF
.,TRBJ1-3,.,TRBV18,TGTGCCAGCTCACCTATTGCTGGGGGCGCTAGCGGAAACACCATATATTTT,CASSPIAGGASGNTIYF
few,TRBJ2-2,TRBD1,TRBV11-2,TGTGCCAGCAGCGGGACAGGGGTCGGGGAGCTGTTTTTT,CASSGTGVGELFF
.,TRBJ2-5,TRBD2,TRBV5-1,TGCGCCAGCAGCGTTTCGGGACTAGCGACGGAGACCCAGTACTTC,CASSVSGLATETQYF
.,TRBJ2-7,.,TRBV7-2,TGTGCCAGCAGCTCAAAGAGCGGGTACAGTTTGATGCAGCAGTACTTC,CASSSKSGYSLMQQYF
many,TRBJ1-2,TRBD1,TRBV6-2/TRBV6-3,TGTGCCAGCAGTTACTCGGGACAGACCTATGGCTACACCTTC,CASSYSGQTYGYTF
.,TRBJ1-2,.,TRBV7-9,TGTGCCAGCAGCTCGAATACCGGCGGGGGCTACACCTTC,CASSSNTGGGYTF
.,TRBJ2-7,.,TRBV28,TGTGCCAGCAGTTTCCCAGACGGGTCCTACGAGCAGTACTTC,CASSFPDGSYEQYF
.,TRBJ2-4,TRBD1,TRBV3-1/TRBV3-2,TGTGCCAGCAGCCAAGGGGACAGGGGCTTAGCCAAAAACATTCAGTACTTC,CASSQGDRGLAKNIQYF
.,TRBJ2-7,.,TRBV19,TGTGCCAGTAGTCCTCCCCGGGAGGGGGCGATGGACTACGAGCAGTACTTC,CASSPPREGAMDYEQYF
.,TRBJ1-1,.,TRBV5-4,TGTGCCAGCAGCCCCCTTCAGAAGACTGAAGCTTTCTTT,CASSPLQKTEAFF
.,TRBJ2-1,TRBD2,TRBV20-1,TGCAGTGCTAGTTTACTAGCGGGGGGTAGTTCCAATGAGCAGTTCTTC,CSASLLAGGSSNEQFF
.,TRBJ2-5,.,TRBV12-3/TRBV12-4,TGTGCCAGCAGTCCCGAGGGTAGGGAGACCCAGTACTTC,CASSPEGRETQYF
.,TRBJ2-2,.,TRBV5-1,TGCGCCAGCAGCGATAGACAGAATAATCACGGGGAGCTGTTTTTT,CASSDRQNNHGELFF
.,TRBJ1-2,.,TRBV19,TGTGCCAGTAGTATAAGCGGTCAGTCTAACGGCTACACCTTC,CASSISGQSNGYTF
few,TRBJ2-2,TRBD2,TRBV2,TGTGCCAGCAGGGTGGCTAGCGGGGGGAATATGAACACCGGGGAGCTGTTTTTT,CASRVASGGNMNTGELFF
.,TRBJ1-3,TRBD1,TRBV6-5,TGTGCCAGCAGTTACTCCGGGACAGGGGCTGGAAACACCATATATTTT,CASSYSGTGAGNTIYF